This TCR beta chain was found in a study of blood T cell repertoires in COVID-19. About the research overall: T cells, B-cell-depleted T cells, or PBMCs supplied cDNA or gDNA.

This CDR3 is 13 amino acids long. Germline CDR1 reads MGHDK; CDR2 reads SYGVNS. Trimming shortened V by 2 bases and J by 7 bases, and 12 bases separated the two germline ends. Cohort allocation depended upon clinical history that participants reported. TCRdb's table, derived via immunoSEQ multiplex PCR, lists solely in-frame clones and lacks some. This table has some 220,000 clones, 88% appearing once. The TCR originated in a woman in her thirties who had recovered from COVID-19. The V call is TRBV25-1, the J call TRBJ2-7; possibly TRBD2 for D (5 bases). The sequencing sample was made of PBMCs or T cells enriched from blood (not recorded which). CDR3: CASSERAEGEQYF. CDR3 in DNA: TGTGCCAGCAGTGAACGGGCCGAGGGTGAGCAGTACTTC.